Listed below are T cell receptor beta chains from one sample, sequenced in a study of a mutant IDH1 vaccine in newly diagnosed glioma. Here immunoSEQ multiplex PCR was the method, and the copy in TCRdb shows in-frame clones only, minus some. The sample shows around 89,000 clones, about four fifths of them seen only once. The sample was PBMCs, taken from a glioma patient treated with radiotherapy, temozolomide or both. The receptors come from a woman aged 45 to 65 with glioma. Each CDR3 is given with its conserved first and last residue. The order of the fields is CDR3 DNA, CDR3 protein, V gene, J gene, D gene, clone size. A D gene is named only where the DNA matches it firmly. Only some rows state a clone size, as once, few, many or a class for expanded clones.

CDR3nt: TGCGCCAGCAGTTTTCAGGGCCGTTACACTGAAGCTTTCTTT
CDR3aa: CASSFQGRYTEAFF
v_gene: TRBV5-1
j_gene: TRBJ1-1
d_gene: .
abundance: .

CDR3nt: TGTGCCAGCAGCCCTGACACTGAAGCTTTCTTT
CDR3aa: CASSPDTEAFF
v_gene: TRBV5-8
j_gene: TRBJ1-1
d_gene: .
abundance: .

CDR3nt: TGTGCCAGCCGTTGGGGTGGGAACTCTGGGGCCAACGTCCTGACTTTC
CDR3aa: CASRWGGNSGANVLTF
v_gene: TRBV19
j_gene: TRBJ2-6
d_gene: .
abundance: .

CDR3nt: TGTGCCAGCAGTCCTGACTTGAGGACAGGGCACACCGGGGAGCTGTTTTTT
CDR3aa: CASSPDLRTGHTGELFF
v_gene: TRBV27
j_gene: TRBJ2-2
d_gene: TRBD1
abundance: .

CDR3nt: TGTGCCAGCAGTGGTAGCGTCTTTTCGGGCGGGGAGCTGTTTTTT
CDR3aa: CASSGSVFSGGELFF
v_gene: TRBV2
j_gene: TRBJ2-2
d_gene: .
abundance: .

CDR3nt: TGTGCCACCAGCAGAGGGGGGTCTACAGATACGCAGTATTTT
CDR3aa: CATSRGGSTDTQYF
v_gene: TRBV15
j_gene: TRBJ2-3
d_gene: .
abundance: .

CDR3nt: TGCGCCAGCAGCCAAGATAGGGGAAGGGCGACCTACGAGCAGTACTTC
CDR3aa: CASSQDRGRATYEQYF
v_gene: TRBV4-3
j_gene: TRBJ2-7
d_gene: .
abundance: .

CDR3nt: TGTGCCAGCAGTGAACAGGGTGGTCGGAATCAGCCCCAGCATTTT
CDR3aa: CASSEQGGRNQPQHF
v_gene: TRBV2
j_gene: TRBJ1-5
d_gene: .
abundance: .

CDR3nt: TGTGCCAGCAGCTTCGGGAGCAATCAGCCCCAGCATTTT
CDR3aa: CASSFGSNQPQHF
v_gene: TRBV5-4
j_gene: TRBJ1-5
d_gene: .
abundance: .

CDR3nt: TGTGCCTGGAGGGGGACAGGGCTTAACTATGGCTACACCTTC
CDR3aa: CAWRGTGLNYGYTF
v_gene: TRBV30
j_gene: TRBJ1-2
d_gene: TRBD1
abundance: .

CDR3nt: TGTGCCAGCAGCCAAGACTTGCGGACAGGAGATACGCAGTATTTT
CDR3aa: CASSQDLRTGDTQYF
v_gene: TRBV14
j_gene: TRBJ2-3
d_gene: TRBD1
abundance: medium-sized

CDR3nt: TGTGCCAGCAGTCGAGAGAGCTCCTACAATGAGCAGTTCTTC
CDR3aa: CASSRESSYNEQFF
v_gene: TRBV5-8
j_gene: TRBJ2-1
d_gene: .
abundance: .